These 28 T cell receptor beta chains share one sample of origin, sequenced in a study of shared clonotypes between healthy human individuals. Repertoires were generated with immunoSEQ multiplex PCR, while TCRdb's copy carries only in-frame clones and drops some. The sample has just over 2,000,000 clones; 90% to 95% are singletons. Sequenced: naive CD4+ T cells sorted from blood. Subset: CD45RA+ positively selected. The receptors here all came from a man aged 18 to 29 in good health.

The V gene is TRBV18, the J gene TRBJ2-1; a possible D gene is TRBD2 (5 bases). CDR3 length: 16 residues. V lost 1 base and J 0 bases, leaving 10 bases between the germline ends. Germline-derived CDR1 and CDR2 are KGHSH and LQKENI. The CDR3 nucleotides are TGTGCCAGCTCACCACGGAGCGGAGACTCCTACAATGAGCAGTTCTTC. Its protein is CASSPRSGDSYNEQFF.

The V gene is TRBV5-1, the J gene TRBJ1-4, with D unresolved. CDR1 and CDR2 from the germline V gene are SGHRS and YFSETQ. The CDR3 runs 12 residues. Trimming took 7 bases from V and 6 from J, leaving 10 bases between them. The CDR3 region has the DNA TGCGCCAGCGAAGGTTCGGATGAAAAACTGTTTTTT. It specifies CASEGSDEKLFF.

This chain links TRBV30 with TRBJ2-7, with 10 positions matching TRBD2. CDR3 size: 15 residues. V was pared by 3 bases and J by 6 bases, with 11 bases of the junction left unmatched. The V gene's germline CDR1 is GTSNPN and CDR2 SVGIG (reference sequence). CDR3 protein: CAWRGRLGLATEQYF. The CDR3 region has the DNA TGTGCCTGGAGAGGACGCCTGGGACTAGCGACCGAGCAGTACTTC.

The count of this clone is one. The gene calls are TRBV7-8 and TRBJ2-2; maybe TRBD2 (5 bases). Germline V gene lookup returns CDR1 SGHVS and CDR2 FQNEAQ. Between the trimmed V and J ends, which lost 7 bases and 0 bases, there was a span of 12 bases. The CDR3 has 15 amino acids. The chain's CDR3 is CASTLERTNTGELFF. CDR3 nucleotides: TGTGCCAGCACCCTCGAGCGGACGAACACCGGGGAGCTGTTTTTT.

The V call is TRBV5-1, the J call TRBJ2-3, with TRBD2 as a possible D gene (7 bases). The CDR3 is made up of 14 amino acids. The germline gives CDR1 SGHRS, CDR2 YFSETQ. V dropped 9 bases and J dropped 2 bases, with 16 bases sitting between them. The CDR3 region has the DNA TGCGCCACTCACGCGGGGGCCACCACAGATACGCAGTATTTT. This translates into CATHAGATTDTQYF.

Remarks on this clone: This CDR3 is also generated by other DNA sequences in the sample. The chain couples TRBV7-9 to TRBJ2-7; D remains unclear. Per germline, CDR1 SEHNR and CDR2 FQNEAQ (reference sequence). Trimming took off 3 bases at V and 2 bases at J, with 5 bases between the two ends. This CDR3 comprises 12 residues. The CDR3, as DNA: TGTGCCAGCAGCTTGGGGACCTACGAGCAGTACTTC. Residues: CASSLGTYEQYF. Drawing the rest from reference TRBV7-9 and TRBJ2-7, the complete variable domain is DTGVSQNPRHKITKRGQNVTFRCDPISEHNRLYWYRQTLGQGPEFLTYFQNEAQLEKSRLLSDRFSAERPKGSFSTLEIQRTEQGDSAMYLCASSLGTYEQYFGPGTRLTVT.

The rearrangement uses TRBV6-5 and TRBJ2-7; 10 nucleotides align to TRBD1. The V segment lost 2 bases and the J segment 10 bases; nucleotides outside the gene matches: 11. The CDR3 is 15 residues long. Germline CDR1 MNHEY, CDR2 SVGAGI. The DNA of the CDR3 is TGTGCCAGCAGTTACACCCGACAGGGACAGGGGACACAGTACTTC. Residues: CASSYTRQGQGTQYF.

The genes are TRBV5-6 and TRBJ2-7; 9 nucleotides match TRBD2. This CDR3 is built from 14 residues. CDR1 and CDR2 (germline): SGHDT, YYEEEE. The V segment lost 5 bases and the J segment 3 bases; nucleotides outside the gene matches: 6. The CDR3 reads CASRRAGGSYEQYF. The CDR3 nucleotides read TGTGCCAGCAGAAGAGCGGGAGGCAGCTACGAGCAGTACTTC.

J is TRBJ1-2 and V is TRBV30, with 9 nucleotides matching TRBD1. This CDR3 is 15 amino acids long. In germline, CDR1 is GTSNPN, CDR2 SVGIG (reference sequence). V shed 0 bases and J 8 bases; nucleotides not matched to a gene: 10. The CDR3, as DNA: TGTGCCTGGAGTGTACGTCGGGGACAGGGTGACGGCTACACCTTC. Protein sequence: CAWSVRRGQGDGYTF.

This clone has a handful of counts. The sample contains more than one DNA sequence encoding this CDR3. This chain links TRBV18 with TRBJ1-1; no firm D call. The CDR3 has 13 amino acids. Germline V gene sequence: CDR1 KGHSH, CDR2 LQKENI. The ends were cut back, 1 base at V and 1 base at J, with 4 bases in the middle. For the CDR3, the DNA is TGTGCCAGCTCACCACGGGAGAACACTGAAGCTTTCTTT. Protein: CASSPRENTEAFF.

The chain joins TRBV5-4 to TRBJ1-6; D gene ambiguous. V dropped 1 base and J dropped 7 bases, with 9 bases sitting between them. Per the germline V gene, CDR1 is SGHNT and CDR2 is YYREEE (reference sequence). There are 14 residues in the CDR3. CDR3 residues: CASSLSTENSPLHF. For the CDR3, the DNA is TGTGCCAGCAGCTTGAGTACGGAAAATTCACCCCTCCACTTT.

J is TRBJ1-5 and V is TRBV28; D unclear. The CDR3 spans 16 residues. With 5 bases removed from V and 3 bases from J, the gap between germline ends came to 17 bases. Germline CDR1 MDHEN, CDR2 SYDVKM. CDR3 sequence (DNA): TGTGCCAGCAGTCCCGTGGGTGGGTCGGCCAATCAGCCCCAGCATTTT. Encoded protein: CASSPVGGSANQPQHF.

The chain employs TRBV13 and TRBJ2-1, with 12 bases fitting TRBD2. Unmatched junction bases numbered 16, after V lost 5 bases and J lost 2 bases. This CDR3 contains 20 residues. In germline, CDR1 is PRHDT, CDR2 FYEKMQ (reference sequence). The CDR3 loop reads CASSPTITTSGSATYNEQFF. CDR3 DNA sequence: TGTGCCAGCAGCCCAACTATAACGACTAGCGGGAGTGCGACCTACAATGAGCAGTTCTTC.

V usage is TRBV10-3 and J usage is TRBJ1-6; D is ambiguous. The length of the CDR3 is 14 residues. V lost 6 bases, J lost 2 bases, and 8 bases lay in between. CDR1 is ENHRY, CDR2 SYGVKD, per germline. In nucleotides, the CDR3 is TGTGCCATCAGCCGGAGCGCCTATAATTCACCCCTCCACTTT. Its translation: CAISRSAYNSPLHF.

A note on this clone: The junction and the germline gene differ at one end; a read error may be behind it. The chain's CDR3 is CASRDKGHSSKTF. Here the CDR3 DNA reads TGTGCCAGTAGGGACAAGGGCCATTCCTCCAAAACTTTT. The chain carries TRBV19 and TRBJ1-1, with D possibly matching TRBD1 (5 bases). Looked up from germline, CDR1 is LNHDA and CDR2 is SQIVND (reference sequence). The CDR3 consists of 13 residues.

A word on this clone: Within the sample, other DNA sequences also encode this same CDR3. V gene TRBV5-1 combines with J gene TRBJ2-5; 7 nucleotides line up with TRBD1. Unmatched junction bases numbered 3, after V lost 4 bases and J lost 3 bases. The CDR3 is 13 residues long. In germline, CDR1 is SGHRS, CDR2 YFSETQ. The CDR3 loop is CASSPGQKETQYF. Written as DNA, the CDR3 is TGCGCCAGCAGCCCGGGACAGAAAGAGACCCAGTACTTC. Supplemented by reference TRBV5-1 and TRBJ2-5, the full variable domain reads KAGVTQTPRYLIKTRGQQVTLSCSPISGHRSVSWYQQTPGQGLQFLFEYFSETQRNKGNFPGRFSGRQFSNSRSEMNVSTLELGDSALYLCASSPGQKETQYFGPGTRLLVL.

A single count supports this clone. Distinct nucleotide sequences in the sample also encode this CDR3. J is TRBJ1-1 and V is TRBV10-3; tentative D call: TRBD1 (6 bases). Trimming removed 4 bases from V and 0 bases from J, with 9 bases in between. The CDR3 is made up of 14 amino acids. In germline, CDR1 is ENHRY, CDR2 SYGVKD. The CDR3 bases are TGTGCCATCAGTGGGACAGCTATGAACACTGAAGCTTTCTTT. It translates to CAISGTAMNTEAFF.

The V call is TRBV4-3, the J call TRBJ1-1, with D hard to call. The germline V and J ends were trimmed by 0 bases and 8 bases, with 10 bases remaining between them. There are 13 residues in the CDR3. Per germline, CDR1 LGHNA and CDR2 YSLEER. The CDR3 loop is CASSQDLWREAFF. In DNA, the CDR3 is TGCGCCAGCAGCCAAGATCTTTGGCGGGAAGCTTTCTTT.

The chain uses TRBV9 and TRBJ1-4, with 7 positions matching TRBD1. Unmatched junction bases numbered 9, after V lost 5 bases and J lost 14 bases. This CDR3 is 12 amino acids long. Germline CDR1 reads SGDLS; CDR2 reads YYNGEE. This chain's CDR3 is CASSPTGFKLFF. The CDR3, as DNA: TGTGCCAGCAGTCCGACAGGGTTTAAGCTGTTTTTT.

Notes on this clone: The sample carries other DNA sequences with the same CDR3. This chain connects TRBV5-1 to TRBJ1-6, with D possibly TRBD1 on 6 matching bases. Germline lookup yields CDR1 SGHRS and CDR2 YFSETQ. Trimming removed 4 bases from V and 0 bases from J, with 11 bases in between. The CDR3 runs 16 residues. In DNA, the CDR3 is TGCGCCAGCAGCCCTGGACAGAGCTCCTATAATTCACCCCTCCACTTT. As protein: CASSPGQSSYNSPLHF.

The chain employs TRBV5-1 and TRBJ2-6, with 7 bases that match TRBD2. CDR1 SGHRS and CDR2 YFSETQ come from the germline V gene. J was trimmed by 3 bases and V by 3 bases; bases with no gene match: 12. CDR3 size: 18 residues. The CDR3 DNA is TGCGCCAGCAGCTCAACTAGCGATGTGGTAAGTGGGGCCAACGTCCTGACTTTC. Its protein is CASSSTSDVVSGANVLTF.

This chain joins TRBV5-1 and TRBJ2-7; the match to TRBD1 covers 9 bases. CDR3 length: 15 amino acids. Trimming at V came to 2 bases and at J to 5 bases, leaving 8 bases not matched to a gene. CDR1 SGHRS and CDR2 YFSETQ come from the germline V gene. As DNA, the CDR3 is TGCGCCAGCAGCTTCTTACAGGGGGCAACGGACGAGCAGTACTTC. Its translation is CASSFLQGATDEQYF. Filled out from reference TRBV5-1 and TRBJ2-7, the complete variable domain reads KAGVTQTPRYLIKTRGQQVTLSCSPISGHRSVSWYQQTPGQGLQFLFEYFSETQRNKGNFPGRFSGRQFSNSRSEMNVSTLELGDSALYLCASSFLQGATDEQYFGPGTRLTVT.

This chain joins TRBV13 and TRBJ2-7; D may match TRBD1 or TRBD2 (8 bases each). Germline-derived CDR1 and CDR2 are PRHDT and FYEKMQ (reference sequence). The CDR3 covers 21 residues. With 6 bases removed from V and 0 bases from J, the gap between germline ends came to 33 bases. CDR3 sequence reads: CASSPRTGRLAGPRSSYEQYF. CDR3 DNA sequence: TGTGCCAGCAGTCCAAGGACAGGGAGGCTAGCGGGTCCCCGAAGCTCCTACGAGCAGTACTTC.

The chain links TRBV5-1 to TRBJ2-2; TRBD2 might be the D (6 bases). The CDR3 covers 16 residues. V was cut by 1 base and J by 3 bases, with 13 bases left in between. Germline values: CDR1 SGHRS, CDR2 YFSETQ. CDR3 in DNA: TGCGCCAGCAGCTTGCAGGGCAGGGAGGACACCGGGGAGCTGTTTTTT. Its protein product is CASSLQGREDTGELFF.

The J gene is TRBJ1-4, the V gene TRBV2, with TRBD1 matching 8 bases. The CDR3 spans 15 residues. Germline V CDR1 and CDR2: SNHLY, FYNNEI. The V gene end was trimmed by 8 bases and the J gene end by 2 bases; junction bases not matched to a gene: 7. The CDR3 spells CASHLDRVTNEKLFF. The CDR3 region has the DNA TGTGCCAGCCACTTGGACAGGGTGACTAATGAAAAACTGTTTTTT. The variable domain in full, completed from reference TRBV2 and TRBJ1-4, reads EPEVTQTPSHQVTQMGQEVILRCVPISNHLYFYWYRQILGQKVEFLVSFYNNEISEKSEIFDDQFSVERPDGSNFTLKIRSTKLEDSAMYFCASHLDRVTNEKLFFGSGTQLSVL.

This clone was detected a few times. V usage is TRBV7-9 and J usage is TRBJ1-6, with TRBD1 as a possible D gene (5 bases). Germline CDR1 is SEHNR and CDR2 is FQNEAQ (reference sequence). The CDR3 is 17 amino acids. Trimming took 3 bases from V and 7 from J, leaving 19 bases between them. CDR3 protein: CASSFLLTGTGNSPLHF. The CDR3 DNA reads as TGTGCCAGCAGCTTCCTACTGACCGGGACGGGAAATTCACCCCTCCACTTT.

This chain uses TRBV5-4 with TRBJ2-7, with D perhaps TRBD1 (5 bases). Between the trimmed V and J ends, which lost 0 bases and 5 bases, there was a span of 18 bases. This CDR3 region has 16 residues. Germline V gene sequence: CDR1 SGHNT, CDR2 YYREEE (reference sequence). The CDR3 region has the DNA TGTGCCAGCAGCTTGGCCGGAAGTCAGGGCGATAACGAGCAGTACTTC. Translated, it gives CASSLAGSQGDNEQYF.

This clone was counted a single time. Here the CDR3 DNA reads TGCGCCAGCAGCTTTGCTACGGGAAACTACAATGAGCAGTTCTTC. It encodes CASSFATGNYNEQFF. The V gene is TRBV5-1, the J gene TRBJ2-1; a possible D gene is TRBD2 (5 bases). Germline V CDR1 and CDR2: SGHRS, YFSETQ. V was clipped by 2 bases and J by 3 bases, with 12 bases between them. The CDR3 totals 15 residues.